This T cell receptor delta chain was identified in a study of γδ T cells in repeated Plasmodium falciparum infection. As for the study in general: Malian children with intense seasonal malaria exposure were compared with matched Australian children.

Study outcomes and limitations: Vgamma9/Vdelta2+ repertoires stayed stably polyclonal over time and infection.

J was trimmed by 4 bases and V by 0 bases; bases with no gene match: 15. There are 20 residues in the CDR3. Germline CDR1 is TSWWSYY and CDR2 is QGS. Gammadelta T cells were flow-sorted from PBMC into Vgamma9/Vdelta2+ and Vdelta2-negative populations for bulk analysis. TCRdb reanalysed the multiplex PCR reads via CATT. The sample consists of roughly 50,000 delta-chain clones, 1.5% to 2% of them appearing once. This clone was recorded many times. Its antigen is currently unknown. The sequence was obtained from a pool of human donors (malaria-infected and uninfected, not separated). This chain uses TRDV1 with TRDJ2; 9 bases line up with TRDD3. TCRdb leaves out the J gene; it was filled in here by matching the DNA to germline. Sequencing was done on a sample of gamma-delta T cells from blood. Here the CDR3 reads CALGELEKNYWGTGTAQLFF. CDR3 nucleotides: TGTGCTCTTGGGGAACTGGAAAAGAACTACTGGGGGACCGGGACAGCACAACTCTTCTTT.